These 17 T cell receptor beta chains were all obtained from the same sample, sequenced in a study of T cells expressing NK-cell markers. After re-calling the 5' RACE reads, TCRdb lists one entry per CDR3 protein, DNA absent. The sample totals about 370,000 distinct CDR3 sequences. What was sequenced was blood T cells: a sorted CD56 or NKG2C T cell subset, CD4+ or CD8+ T cells, or bulk PBMC T cells (not recorded which). All receptors come from a woman aged 45-65 years in good health.

The V gene is TRBV5-1, the J gene TRBJ2-5. The germline V gene encodes CDR1 SGHRS and CDR2 YFSETQ. This CDR3 contains 12 residues. This chain's CDR3 is CASSFERETQYF.

V is TRBV6-2 or TRBV6-3 and J is TRBJ1-4. This CDR3 has 15 amino acids. Germline loops: CDR1 MNHEY, CDR2 SVGEGT. The CDR3 reads CASGTYDMVDEKLFF.

This chain uses TRBV20-1 with TRBJ2-2; TCRdb gives TRBD2 as the D gene, but with no DNA this cannot be confirmed. Germline values: CDR1 DFQATT, CDR2 SNEGSKA (reference sequence). The CDR3 has 15 residues. The CDR3 protein is CSAKGLAGATGELFF.

The chain couples TRBV10-3 to TRBJ1-2; TCRdb picks TRBD1, but there is no DNA to check that call. Germline V lookup: CDR1 ENHRY, CDR2 SYGVKD. CDR3 length equals 15 residues. CDR3 residues: CAIQGKTGGDYGYTF.

The rearrangement uses TRBV7-3 and TRBJ2-3. CDR1 SGHTA and CDR2 FQGTGA come from the germline V gene. The CDR3 loop spans 13 amino acids. The CDR3 here is CASRLAAEDTQYF.

This chain links TRBV15 with TRBJ1-3. Per germline, CDR1 LNHNV and CDR2 YYDKDF (reference sequence). The CDR3 sequence is 11 residues long. The CDR3 here is CATEGSNTIYF.

The chain couples TRBV11-2 to TRBJ1-3; as DNA is missing, the TRBD1 call by TCRdb cannot be tested. Germline-derived CDR1 and CDR2 are SGHAT and FQNNGV. This CDR3 contains 16 residues. The CDR3 loop is CASSKTRGQIGNTIYF.

V and J are TRBV29-1 and TRBJ2-2; TCRdb's assignment of TRBD2 cannot be checked, as there is no DNA. There are 14 residues in the CDR3. Per the germline V gene, CDR1 is SQVTM and CDR2 is ANQGSEA. CDR3 loop: CSVEGPKATGELFF.

The rearrangement uses TRBV5-6 and TRBJ2-1. The germline gives CDR1 SGHDT, CDR2 YYEEEE. The CDR3 runs to 15 residues. CDR3 protein: CASSAIQISYNEQFF.

The V call is TRBV12-3 or TRBV12-4, the J call TRBJ2-7; as DNA is missing, the TRBD1 call by TCRdb cannot be tested. The length of the CDR3 is 11 residues. The CDR3 is CASSQGSEQYF.

The J gene is TRBJ2-1, the V gene TRBV20-1; the TRBD1 assignment by TCRdb is unverifiable without DNA. Germline CDR1 is DFQATT and CDR2 is SNEGSKA (reference sequence). The CDR3 has 12 residues. The CDR3: CSAGEPYNEQFF.

The CDR3 sequence: CAISVREGQVGTDTQYF. This sequence joins TRBV10-3 and TRBJ2-3; the D call of TRBD2 rests on TCRdb alone, since no DNA is present to check it. CDR1 is ENHRY and CDR2 is SYGVKD in the germline V gene. The CDR3 length is 17 residues.

The chain carries TRBV3-1 and TRBJ1-5; TCRdb's assignment of TRBD1 cannot be checked, as there is no DNA. CDR3 length equals 17 residues. Germline lookup yields CDR1 LGHDT and CDR2 YNNKEL (reference sequence). Here the CDR3 reads CASSQDLARDKDQPQHF.

The chain is built from TRBV24-1 and TRBJ2-1; the TRBD2 assignment by TCRdb is unverifiable without DNA. The CDR3 totals 16 residues. CDR1 and CDR2 (germline): KGHDR, SFDVKD. The CDR3: CATSDPSGRAVDEQFF.

This chain uses TRBV5-1 with TRBJ2-1; TCRdb gives TRBD1 as the D gene, but with no DNA this cannot be confirmed. CDR3 length: 18 amino acids. Germline assignment: CDR1 SGHRS and CDR2 YFSETQ. The CDR3 protein is CASSLRSPLPGSGVEQFF.

The V gene is TRBV20-1, the J gene TRBJ1-1. The CDR3 contains 16 residues. CDR1 and CDR2 (germline): DFQATT, SNEGSKA (reference sequence). CDR3: CSARVFTRSMNTEAFF.

The chain's CDR3 is CASSLAAGLTNEKLFF. V and J are TRBV7-8 and TRBJ1-4; TCRdb returns TRBD1, unconfirmable since there is no DNA. The CDR3 sequence is 16 residues long. The V gene's germline CDR1 is SGHVS and CDR2 FQNEAQ. Together with reference TRBV7-8 and TRBJ1-4, the CDR3 gives the full variable domain: GAGVSQSPRYKVAKRGQDVALRCDPISGHVSLFWYQQALGQGPEFLTYFQNEAQLDKSGLPSDRFFAERPEGSVSTLKIQRTQQEDSAVYLCASSLAAGLTNEKLFFGSGTQLSVL.